This T cell receptor (beta chain) derives from a study of shared clonotypes between healthy human individuals. Overall study findings and caveats: Relative to clonotypes present in all four donors, those not shared had lower generation probabilities. Few donors limited the genetic and exposure-history diversity represented.

Naive CD45RA+ and memory CD45RA-negative subsets were split from CD4+ cells. As to this clone: Its antigen is undetermined.

This table comes from immunoSEQ multiplex PCR, and its TCRdb copy is limited to in-frame clones, with some not included. In the table there are a few million clones, 85% to 95% of which are singletons. This CDR3 comprises 16 residues. The germline CDR1 and CDR2 sequences are SGHRS and YFSETQ. The ends were cut back, 1 base at V and 0 bases at J, with 8 bases in the middle. This clonotype was sampled from a man between 18 and 29 years old in good health. Some clones in this sample may be carry-over from other donors' samples. The sequenced material came from naive CD4+ T cells from PBMCs. Subset defined: CD45RA+ positively selected. This sequence joins TRBV5-1 and TRBJ2-6, with D hard to call. The CDR3 DNA reads as TGCGCCAGCAGCTTGCCGGAAAGCTCTGGGGCCAACGTCCTGACTTTC. It codes for CASSLPESSGANVLTF. The full variable domain, with the rest looked up from reference TRBV5-1 and TRBJ2-6, is KAGVTQTPRYLIKTRGQQVTLSCSPISGHRSVSWYQQTPGQGLQFLFEYFSETQRNKGNFPGRFSGRQFSNSRSEMNVSTLELGDSALYLCASSLPESSGANVLTFGAGSRLTVL.